A single sample gave rise to the 30 T cell receptor beta chains below, sequenced in a study of T cell responses to AZD1222 COVID-19 vaccine. Data came from immunoSEQ multiplex PCR; TCRdb stores just in-frame clones and leaves some out. The data contain about 140,000 clones, about 92% of them singletons. The sample in question was peripheral blood, obtained 28 days after the second AZD1222 dose. These receptors all stem from an adult who received the AZD1222 COVID-19 vaccine.

The CDR3: CASNPGSSYEQYF. DNA for the CDR3: TGTGCCAGCAACCCGGGGAGCTCCTACGAGCAGTACTTC. J is TRBJ2-7 and V is TRBV28, with a possible D match to TRBD2 (5 bases). Trimming took off 7 bases at V and 0 bases at J, with 10 bases between the two ends. CDR3 length equals 13 residues. Germline V gene sequence: CDR1 MDHEN, CDR2 SYDVKM.

This chain connects TRBV27 to TRBJ2-5; D is perhaps TRBD1 (5 bases). The CDR3 is made up of 15 amino acids. V gave up 2 bases and J gave up 2 bases, with 12 bases separating them. Looked up from germline, CDR1 is MNHEY and CDR2 is SMNVEV (reference sequence). The CDR3 DNA sequence: TGTGCCAGCAGTTTAAGCAGGGCAGTACAAGAGACCCAGTACTTC. It codes for CASSLSRAVQETQYF.

This chain joins TRBV6-2 or TRBV6-3 and TRBJ2-7, with 8 bases identical to TRBD1. The V segment lost 0 bases and the J segment 6 bases; nucleotides outside the gene matches: 4. CDR1 is MNHEY and CDR2 is SVGEGT in the germline V gene. The length of the CDR3 is 14 residues. This chain's CDR3 is CASSYSPRGREQYF. CDR3 bases: TGTGCCAGCAGTTACTCGCCCAGGGGGCGCGAGCAGTACTTC.

V gene TRBV13 combines with J gene TRBJ1-1; TRBD1 matches 10 bases. Per germline, CDR1 PRHDT and CDR2 FYEKMQ (reference sequence). The CDR3 is made up of 20 amino acids. Trimming at V came to 5 bases and at J to 6 bases, leaving 24 bases not matched to a gene. The CDR3 reads CASSQGQGINSFYERAEAFF. The DNA for the CDR3 is TGTGCCAGCAGCCAGGGACAGGGGATAAACTCCTTTTATGAAAGGGCTGAAGCTTTCTTT.

The chain is built from TRBV28 and TRBJ1-2; 10 bases line up with TRBD1. The germline gives CDR1 MDHEN, CDR2 SYDVKM. V lost 5 bases to trimming and J lost 11 bases; unmatched junction nucleotides: 5. This CDR3 is built from 12 residues. The CDR3 DNA reads as TGTGCCAGCAGTAAAAGGACAGGGGGGTACACCTTC. This gives the protein CASSKRTGGYTF.

The sample holds a few counts of this clone. The chain carries TRBV5-1 and TRBJ2-3, with 7 bases that match TRBD2. Germline V gene sequence: CDR1 SGHRS, CDR2 YFSETQ. The CDR3 loop spans 15 amino acids. Trimming at V came to 0 bases and at J to 3 bases, leaving 4 bases not matched to a gene. CDR3 region: CASSLGGGRTDTQYF. CDR3 bases: TGCGCCAGCAGCTTGGGGGGAGGGCGAACAGATACGCAGTATTTT.

This chain links TRBV4-1 with TRBJ2-7, with D perhaps matching TRBD1 (5 bases). CDR3 size: 15 residues. CDR1 and CDR2 (germline): MGHRA, YSYEKL. Between the trimmed V and J ends, which lost 1 base and 3 bases, there was a span of 13 bases. The CDR3 sequence: CASSQGQGGFYEQYF. The CDR3 DNA is TGCGCCAGCAGCCAAGGCCAGGGTGGGTTCTACGAGCAGTACTTC.

The gene calls are TRBV10-3 and TRBJ1-5; D is unclear. V was cut by 0 bases and J by 5 bases, with 2 bases left in between. This CDR3 has 12 amino acids. Germline V gene sequence: CDR1 ENHRY, CDR2 SYGVKD. CDR3 protein: CAISESDQPQHF. The DNA for the CDR3 is TGTGCCATCAGTGAGTCGGATCAGCCCCAGCATTTT.

The chain recombines TRBV19 with TRBJ1-1, with D possibly matching TRBD1 (6 bases). CDR1 is LNHDA and CDR2 is SQIVND in the germline V gene (reference sequence). There are 16 residues in the CDR3. Trimming left V 3 bases short and J 1 base short, with 15 bases between. CDR3 loop: CASSIGGGRGNTEAFF. CDR3 nucleotide sequence: TGTGCCAGTAGTATTGGAGGGGGTAGAGGGAACACTGAAGCTTTCTTT.

The count of this clone is one. The chain links TRBV3-1 (or the pseudogene TRBV3-2) to TRBJ1-2, with 9 bases matching TRBD1. Germline CDR1 and CDR2: LGHDT and YNNKEL (reference sequence). V lost 4 bases, J lost 6 bases, and 3 bases stayed unmatched. The CDR3 length is 13 residues. The CDR3 spells CASSRTGVDGYTF. CDR3 sequence (DNA): TGTGCCAGCAGCCGGACAGGGGTCGATGGCTACACCTTC.

This clone was seen just once. The chain carries TRBV24-1 and TRBJ1-2; 9 bases match TRBD1. The junction had 2 bases not matched to a gene; V was cut back by 4 bases and J by 6 bases. The CDR3 extends over 13 amino acids. CDR1 is KGHDR and CDR2 is SFDVKD in the germline V gene. This CDR3 reads CATSERTGDGYTF. CDR3 sequence (DNA): TGTGCCACCAGTGAACGGACAGGGGATGGCTACACCTTC.

This rearrangement joins TRBV19 to TRBJ2-2; D gene uncertain. Germline CDR1 is LNHDA and CDR2 is SQIVND (reference sequence). The CDR3 spans 11 residues. Trimming left V 7 bases short and J 6 bases short, with 6 bases between. DNA of the CDR3: TGTGCCAGTAAGGCTGCCGGGGAGCTGTTTTTT. It yields the protein CASKAAGELFF.

This clone was observed once. The genes are TRBV7-9 and TRBJ1-1; D not certain. Germline V lookup: CDR1 SEHNR, CDR2 FQNEAQ (reference sequence). The length of the CDR3 is 14 residues. The V gene lost 1 base and the J gene lost 2 bases, with 8 bases spanning the gap. The CDR3 here is CASSLGGVNTEAFF. CDR3 sequence (DNA): TGTGCCAGCAGCTTAGGCGGGGTTAACACTGAAGCTTTCTTT.

This clone has a handful of counts. The chain joins TRBV28 to TRBJ2-1; perhaps TRBD1 as D (6 bases). Trimming removed 5 bases from V and 5 bases from J, with 19 bases in between. The CDR3 spans 16 residues. CDR1 and CDR2 (germline): MDHEN, SYDVKM. This CDR3 reads CASSTYRALRDNEQFF. In nucleotides, the CDR3 is TGTGCCAGCAGTACCTACAGGGCCCTTAGGGACAATGAGCAGTTCTTC.

This chain joins TRBV7-2 and TRBJ2-1; D not resolved. The CDR3 extends over 13 amino acids. Per the germline V gene, CDR1 is SGHTA and CDR2 is FQGNSA. The ends were cut back, 4 bases at V and 4 bases at J, with 8 bases in the middle. The CDR3 spells CASSSGRYNEQFF. The CDR3 DNA follows: TGTGCCAGCAGCTCTGGACGATACAATGAGCAGTTCTTC.

V gene TRBV28 combines with J gene TRBJ2-5; no definite D call. The CDR3 covers 12 residues. V was trimmed by 6 bases and J by 7 bases, leaving 12 bases between them. The germline V gene has CDR1 MDHEN and CDR2 SYDVKM. The CDR3 here is CASSPPVGTQYF. CDR3 nucleotides: TGTGCCAGCAGCCCCCCGGTGGGGACCCAGTACTTC.

This clone has only one observation. This chain uses TRBV3-1 (or the pseudogene TRBV3-2) with TRBJ1-1; tentatively, D is TRBD1 (5 bases). The ends were cut back, 7 bases at V and 6 bases at J, with 9 bases in the middle. CDR3 length: 11 residues. In germline, CDR1 is LGHDT, CDR2 YNNKEL (reference sequence). DNA for the CDR3: TGTGCCAGCATCGGGGCTTCTGAAGCTTTCTTT. Encoded protein: CASIGASEAFF.

The chain is built from TRBV11-2 and TRBJ2-1; 8 bases line up with TRBD1. V lost 1 base to trimming and J lost 6 bases; unmatched junction nucleotides: 5. CDR3 length equals 15 residues. Looked up from germline, CDR1 is SGHAT and CDR2 is FQNNGV. Written as DNA, the CDR3 is TGTGCCAGCAGCTTAGGCAGGGGGCTCAGCAATGAGCAGTTCTTC. This encodes CASSLGRGLSNEQFF.

The DNA for the CDR3 is TGTGCCAGCAGTAGAAATACAAACACCATATATTTT. Amino acid sequence: CASSRNTNTIYF. The V gene is TRBV28, the J gene TRBJ1-3, with no clear D. CDR3 length: 12 residues. Germline assignment: CDR1 MDHEN and CDR2 SYDVKM. The V end was cut by 5 bases, the J end by 6 bases, with 8 bases between.

The chain recombines TRBV9 with TRBJ2-3; 8 bases line up with TRBD2. Germline assignment: CDR1 SGDLS and CDR2 YYNGEE. The V and J ends lost 2 bases and 6 bases, in that order; junction bases with no gene match: 8. The length of the CDR3 is 15 residues. The CDR3 DNA sequence: TGTGCCAGCAGCGTCGGGACGGGAGGGGCCGATACGCAGTATTTT. Translation gives CASSVGTGGADTQYF.

The J gene is TRBJ1-5, the V gene TRBV2, with 8 bases that match TRBD1. CDR1 is SNHLY, CDR2 FYNNEI, per germline. J gave up 4 bases and V 4 bases, and 6 bases lay outside the gene matches. CDR3 size: 15 residues. The CDR3 region is CASSAAGQENQPQHF. CDR3 in DNA: TGTGCCAGCAGTGCTGCGGGACAGGAGAATCAGCCCCAGCATTTT.

This chain links TRBV5-1 with TRBJ1-1; D uncertain. The CDR3 has 15 residues. In germline, CDR1 is SGHRS, CDR2 YFSETQ. V lost 3 bases and J 1 base, leaving 13 bases between the germline ends. The CDR3 DNA reads as TGCGCCAGCAGCTCCGGGTCCGCCGGGAACACTGAAGCTTTCTTT. As protein: CASSSGSAGNTEAFF.

This rearrangement joins TRBV6-6 to TRBJ1-2, with D perhaps TRBD1 (5 bases). Per germline, CDR1 MNHNY and CDR2 SVGAGI (reference sequence). The CDR3 runs 14 residues. The germline V and J ends were trimmed by 0 bases and 2 bases, with 7 bases remaining between them. CDR3 region: CASSYSGGNYGYTF. The CDR3 region has the DNA TGTGCCAGCAGTTACTCCGGGGGAAACTATGGCTACACCTTC.

The chain employs TRBV21-1 and TRBJ2-5. TRBV21-1 is noted as a pseudogene. The CDR3 is 15 amino acids. CDR3 in amino acids: CASSKAAAEEETQYF. CDR3 nucleotide sequence: TGTGCCAGCAGCAAAGCAGCAGCAGAAGAAGAGACCCAGTACTTC.

The chain carries TRBV30 and TRBJ1-1; perhaps TRBD1 as D (6 bases). CDR3 length: 13 residues. Germline loops: CDR1 GTSNPN, CDR2 SVGIG (reference sequence). Trimming stripped 7 bases from V and 3 bases from J, with 15 bases between. For the CDR3, the DNA is TGTGCCTTGGGGGGGCGTAGGGACACTGAAGCTTTCTTT. This codes for CALGGRRDTEAFF.

This chain uses TRBV30 with TRBJ1-2, with a weak D call TRBD1 (6 bases). Germline CDR1 GTSNPN, CDR2 SVGIG (reference sequence). Trimming cost V 3 bases and J 8 bases, with 10 bases left between them. The length of the CDR3 is 11 residues. The CDR3 region is CAWRRGAGYTF. The CDR3 DNA reads as TGTGCCTGGAGACGGGGGGCCGGCTACACCTTC.

This chain connects TRBV5-1 to TRBJ1-1; 8 bases are a match to TRBD1. The V gene end was trimmed by 4 bases and the J gene end by 1 base; junction bases not matched to a gene: 6. This CDR3 has 15 residues. CDR1 SGHRS and CDR2 YFSETQ come from the germline V gene. CDR3 nucleotides: TGCGCCAGCAGCCAGAGGGACAGGACGAACACTGAAGCTTTCTTT. Translation gives CASSQRDRTNTEAFF.

CDR3 sequence (DNA): TGTGCCAGCAGCTACCGGGACAGGGTAATTGATGAGCAGTTCTTC. The encoded protein is CASSYRDRVIDEQFF. V is TRBV7-9 and J is TRBJ2-1; 9 bases fit TRBD1. V was pared by 4 bases and J by 8 bases, with 9 bases of the junction left unmatched. The germline V gene has CDR1 SEHNR and CDR2 FQNEAQ (reference sequence). The CDR3 has 15 amino acids.

V and J are TRBV28 and TRBJ1-6; D is ambiguous. Looked up from germline, CDR1 is MDHEN and CDR2 is SYDVKM. This CDR3 spans 15 amino acids. Trimming shortened V by 3 bases and J by 1 base, and 7 bases separated the two germline ends. The CDR3 region has the DNA TGTGCCAGCAGTTTGAGGGCTTCCTATAATTCACCCCTCCACTTT. Encoded protein: CASSLRASYNSPLHF.

This chain uses TRBV19 with TRBJ1-5, with a tentative D call TRBD1 (6 bases). V was trimmed by 6 bases and J by 4 bases, leaving 10 bases between them. This CDR3 is built from 13 residues. CDR1 LNHDA and CDR2 SQIVND come from the germline V gene (reference sequence). The CDR3 region has the DNA TGTGCCAGTAGCCCCGACAGGAATCAGCCCCAGCATTTT. Translating gives CASSPDRNQPQHF.